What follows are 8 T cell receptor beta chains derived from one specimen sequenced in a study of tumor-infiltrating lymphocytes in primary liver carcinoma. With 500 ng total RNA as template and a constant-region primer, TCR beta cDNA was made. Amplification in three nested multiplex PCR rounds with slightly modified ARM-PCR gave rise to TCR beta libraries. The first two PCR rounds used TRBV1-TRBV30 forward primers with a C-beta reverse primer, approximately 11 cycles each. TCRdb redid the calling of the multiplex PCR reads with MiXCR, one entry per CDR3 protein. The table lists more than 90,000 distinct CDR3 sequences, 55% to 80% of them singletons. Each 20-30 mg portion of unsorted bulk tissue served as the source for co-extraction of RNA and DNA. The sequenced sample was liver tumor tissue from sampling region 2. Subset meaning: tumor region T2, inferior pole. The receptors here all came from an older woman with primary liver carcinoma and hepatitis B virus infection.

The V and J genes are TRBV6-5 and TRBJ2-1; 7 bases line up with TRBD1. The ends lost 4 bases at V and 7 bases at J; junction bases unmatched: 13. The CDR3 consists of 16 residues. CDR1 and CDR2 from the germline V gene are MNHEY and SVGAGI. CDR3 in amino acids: CASSSPGTVSRNEQFF. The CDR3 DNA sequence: TGTGCCAGCAGTTCCCCCGGGACAGTGAGCCGGAATGAGCAGTTCTTC.

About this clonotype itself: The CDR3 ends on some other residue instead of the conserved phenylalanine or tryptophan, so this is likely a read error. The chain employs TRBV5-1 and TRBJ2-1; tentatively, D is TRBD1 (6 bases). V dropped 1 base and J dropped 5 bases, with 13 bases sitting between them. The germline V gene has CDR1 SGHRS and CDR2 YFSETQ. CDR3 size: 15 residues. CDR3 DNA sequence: TGCGCCAGCAGCTTGACAGGGCCCCCAAACAATGAGCAGTTCCTC. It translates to CASSLTGPPNNEQFL.

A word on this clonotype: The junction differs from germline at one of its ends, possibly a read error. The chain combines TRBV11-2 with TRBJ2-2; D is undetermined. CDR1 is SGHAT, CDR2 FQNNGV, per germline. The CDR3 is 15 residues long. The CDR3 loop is CTSSPPQGPIGELFF. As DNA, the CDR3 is TGTACCAGCAGTCCTCCGCAAGGACCGATCGGGGAGCTGTTTTTT.

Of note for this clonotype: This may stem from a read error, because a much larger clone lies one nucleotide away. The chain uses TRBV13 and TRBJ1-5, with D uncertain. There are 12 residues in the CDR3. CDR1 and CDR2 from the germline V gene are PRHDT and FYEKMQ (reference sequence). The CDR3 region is CASSLHNQPQLF. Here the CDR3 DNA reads TGTGCCAGCAGCCTTCACAATCAGCCCCAGCTTTTT.

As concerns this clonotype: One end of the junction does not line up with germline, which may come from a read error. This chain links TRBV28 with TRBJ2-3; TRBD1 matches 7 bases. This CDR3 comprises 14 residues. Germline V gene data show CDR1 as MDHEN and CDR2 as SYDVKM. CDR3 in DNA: TGTGCCAGCGGGGACAGAGCTGGCACAGATACGCAGTACTTT. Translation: CASGDRAGTDTQYF.

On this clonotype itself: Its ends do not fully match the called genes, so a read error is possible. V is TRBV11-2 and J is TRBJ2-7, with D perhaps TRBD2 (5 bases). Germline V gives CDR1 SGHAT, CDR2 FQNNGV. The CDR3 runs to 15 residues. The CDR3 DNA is TGTGCCAGCAGCTTAGAGCGGGCACGGGCCCACGAGCAATACTTC. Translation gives CASSLERARAHEQYF.

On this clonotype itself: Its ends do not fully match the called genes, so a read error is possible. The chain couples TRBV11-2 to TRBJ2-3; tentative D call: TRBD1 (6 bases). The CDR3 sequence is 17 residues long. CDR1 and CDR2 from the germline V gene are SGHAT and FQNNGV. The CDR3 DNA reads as TGCGCCAGCTGCCCGACACCCAGGGGCAAAGGAACAGATACGCAGTATTTT. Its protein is CASCPTPRGKGTDTQYF.

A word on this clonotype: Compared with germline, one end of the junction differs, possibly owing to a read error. The CDR3 spells CSMGGGTGDQETQYF. DNA for the CDR3: TGCAGCATGGGAGGGGGGACAGGGGACCAGGAGACCCAGTACTTC. This sequence joins TRBV29-1 and TRBJ2-5; TRBD1 agrees at 10 bases. This CDR3 is built from 15 residues. CDR1 and CDR2 from the germline V gene are SQVTM and ANQGSEA.